A single sample is the source of the 21 T cell receptor beta chains below, sequenced in a study of blood T cells in healthy people across ages. A second PCR of 7 to 11 cycles used a sample-barcoded 5' primer and a J-beta primer mix. One entry per CDR3 protein results from TCRdb running MiXCR on the 5' RACE reads. The table includes 800,000 or so distinct CDR3 sequences, about 25% detected once. These same records also appear under a second study, on T cells of mothers and their children.

The sequencing input was blood. These receptors all come from a boy between 10 and 17 years old in good health.

This clonotype has a handful of counts. The rearrangement joins TRBV27 to TRBJ2-5; D call uncertain. Per the germline V gene, CDR1 is MNHEY and CDR2 is SMNVEV (reference sequence). With 7 bases removed from V and 4 bases from J, the gap between germline ends came to 7 bases. This CDR3 region has 11 residues. CDR3 in amino acids: CASILGETQYF. DNA of the CDR3: TGTGCCAGCATTCTCGGAGAGACCCAGTACTTC.

This clonotype showed up just a few times. The chain carries TRBV5-1 and TRBJ1-4, with 9 nucleotides matching TRBD1. J gave up 8 bases and V 5 bases, and 10 bases lay outside the gene matches. There are 15 residues in the CDR3. Per germline, CDR1 SGHRS and CDR2 YFSETQ. The CDR3 DNA reads as TGCGCCAGCAGGGAAACAGGGGGCGAGCGAGAAAAACTGTTTTTT. This encodes CASRETGGEREKLFF.

This clonotype has more than one count but fewer than ten. The CDR3 region is CASSEWGQGPNYGYTF. The DNA of the CDR3 is TGTGCCAGCAGTGAATGGGGACAGGGACCCAACTATGGCTACACCTTC. This chain joins TRBV25-1 and TRBJ1-2; 9 bases are a match to TRBD1. After removal of 1 base from V and 2 bases from J, the junction contained 5 bases not matched to a gene. The CDR3 contains 16 residues. Germline V gives CDR1 MGHDK, CDR2 SYGVNS.

The sample holds a few counts of this clonotype. This chain uses TRBV18 with TRBJ1-2; 11 bases fit TRBD1. J was trimmed by 4 bases and V by 3 bases; bases with no gene match: 7. This CDR3 contains 16 residues. Germline V gene sequence: CDR1 KGHSH, CDR2 LQKENI. CDR3 loop: CASSPTGQGARYGYTF. The CDR3 DNA reads as TGTGCCAGCTCACCGACAGGACAGGGGGCCCGCTATGGCTACACCTTC.

This chain joins TRBV12-3 or TRBV12-4 and TRBJ1-1; no clear D. The CDR3 totals 15 residues. The V end lost 5 bases, the J end lost 0 bases, and 13 bases lay between the germline ends. CDR3 region: CASSQGRGMNTEAFF. The CDR3 nucleotides are TGTGCCAGCAGTCAAGGACGGGGAATGAACACTGAAGCTTTCTTT.

V is TRBV6-1 and J is TRBJ1-4; D call uncertain. The V end lost 1 base, the J end lost 4 bases, and 10 bases lay between the germline ends. The germline CDR1 and CDR2 sequences are MNHNS and SASEGT. The CDR3 contains 15 residues. CDR3 coding DNA: TGTGCCAGCAGTGAAGAGGCCTTTATTAATGAAAAACTGTTTTTT. Its protein product is CASSEEAFINEKLFF.

There are a few counts of this clonotype. The chain carries TRBV27 and TRBJ2-7; D tentatively reads TRBD1 or TRBD2 (5 bases each). The CDR3 has 15 amino acids. The V and J ends lost 5 bases and 9 bases respectively, with 23 bases between them. Germline CDR1 MNHEY, CDR2 SMNVEV (reference sequence). CDR3 loop: CASSNRDGPGVGQYF. The DNA of the CDR3 is TGTGCCAGCAGTAACCGGGACGGGCCTGGAGTGGGGCAGTACTTC.

V and J are TRBV12-3 or TRBV12-4 and TRBJ2-1, with 7 bases aligning to TRBD2. CDR3 size: 20 residues. V was pared by 4 bases and J by 2 bases, with 20 bases of the junction left unmatched. The CDR3 coding sequence is TGTGCCAGCAGTTCGAGGGCGGGAGCTTCACCTTCTAGCCCCTACAATGAGCAGTTCTTC. Amino acids: CASSSRAGASPSSPYNEQFF.

V usage is TRBV5-1 and J usage is TRBJ2-3; TRBD2 aligns across 13 bases. This CDR3 has 16 amino acids. The trim removed 4 bases at V and 1 base at J, leaving 3 bases unmatched. Germline V gene sequence: CDR1 SGHRS, CDR2 YFSETQ. The DNA for the CDR3 is TGCGCCAGCAGCACCGGACTAGCGGGGGGCACAGATACGCAGTATTTT. Its translation is CASSTGLAGGTDTQYF.

The V gene is TRBV7-2, the J gene TRBJ1-3; maybe TRBD1 (5 bases). Germline assignment: CDR1 SGHTA and CDR2 FQGNSA. The V end was cut by 2 bases, the J end by 0 bases, with 8 bases between. The CDR3 length is 15 residues. The CDR3 DNA reads as TGTGCCAGCAGCTTACAGGGCCCCTCTGGAAACACCATATATTTT. Its translation: CASSLQGPSGNTIYF.

V gene TRBV13 combines with J gene TRBJ2-1; a weak D match, TRBD2 (6 bases). CDR3 length: 15 residues. CDR1 and CDR2 (germline): PRHDT, FYEKMQ (reference sequence). The germline V and J ends were trimmed by 8 bases and 7 bases, with 21 bases remaining between them. CDR3 DNA sequence: TGTGCCAGCGCCCGTGAGGAGGGCCCCAATAATGAGCAGTTCTTC. It specifies CASAREEGPNNEQFF.

This clonotype was counted between two and nine times. The chain links TRBV4-2 to TRBJ1-3; the D gene is possibly TRBD1 (6 bases). Germline V CDR1 and CDR2: LGHNA, YNFKEQ. The length of the CDR3 is 15 residues. With 4 bases removed from V and 0 bases from J, the gap between germline ends came to 10 bases. The DNA for the CDR3 is TGTGCCAGCAGCCCCGGACAGAGCTCTGGAAACACCATATATTTT. Amino acid sequence: CASSPGQSSGNTIYF.

A few counts support this clonotype. This chain joins TRBV3-1 and TRBJ2-3; TRBD2 aligns across 7 bases. The CDR3 is made up of 13 amino acids. V was pared by 6 bases and J by 0 bases, with 0 bases of the junction left unmatched. CDR1 is LGHDT and CDR2 is YNNKEL in the germline V gene (reference sequence). CDR3 in DNA: TGTGCCAGCAGGCGGGAGAGCACAGATACGCAGTATTTT. It codes for CASRRESTDTQYF.

CDR3 in DNA: TGTGCCAGCAGCGGGAGGGCCCTTGAGACCCAGTACTTC. This encodes CASSGRALETQYF. The chain carries TRBV2 and TRBJ2-5, with 8 bases aligning to TRBD2. The CDR3 length is 13 residues. V shed 6 bases, J shed 5 bases, and the junction held 5 bases outside the gene matches. CDR1 SNHLY and CDR2 FYNNEI come from the germline V gene.

The chain uses TRBV7-9 and TRBJ2-5; D is unresolved. The V and J ends lost 3 bases and 2 bases respectively, with 13 bases between them. The germline V gene has CDR1 SEHNR and CDR2 FQNEAQ (reference sequence). The CDR3 length is 15 residues. The CDR3 region is CASSFFVEQQETQYF. The DNA of the CDR3 is TGTGCCAGCAGCTTCTTCGTGGAACAGCAAGAGACCCAGTACTTC.

The rearrangement joins TRBV9 to TRBJ2-1; possibly TRBD1 for D (5 bases). The CDR3 runs 15 residues. The germline V gene encodes CDR1 SGDLS and CDR2 YYNGEE. The V and J ends lost 4 bases and 1 base respectively, with 12 bases between them. The CDR3: CASSIRQTSYNEQFF. CDR3 nucleotide sequence: TGTGCCAGCAGCATCCGACAGACGTCCTACAATGAGCAGTTCTTC. The whole variable domain, filled in from reference TRBV9 and TRBJ2-1, reads DSGVTQTPKHLITATGQRVTLRCSPRSGDLSVYWYQQSLDQGLQFLIQYYNGEERAKGNILERFSAQQFPDLHSELNLSSLELGDSALYFCASSIRQTSYNEQFFGPGTRLTVL.

The V gene is TRBV27, the J gene TRBJ1-4; D unclear. The germline gives CDR1 MNHEY, CDR2 SMNVEV (reference sequence). This CDR3 contains 13 residues. V lost 2 bases and J lost 7, with 8 bases in between. CDR3 sequence reads: CASSLEPSEKLFF. Here the CDR3 DNA reads TGTGCCAGCAGTTTAGAGCCCAGTGAAAAACTGTTTTTT.

In nucleotides, the CDR3 is TGTGCCAGCAGCTTACAGCTGGGACTAGCGGGAGACGGGGACAATGAGCAGTTCTTC. Its protein product is CASSLQLGLAGDGDNEQFF. J is TRBJ2-1 and V is TRBV7-9; 14 bases match TRBD2. V trimming: 2 bases; J trimming: 5 bases; junction bases outside the gene matches: 11. CDR3 length: 19 residues. The germline CDR1 and CDR2 sequences are SEHNR and FQNEAQ (reference sequence).

This clonotype occurred a few times. The chain joins TRBV27 to TRBJ1-1; D possibly corresponds to TRBD1 (5 bases). The CDR3 loop spans 14 amino acids. Germline CDR1 and CDR2: MNHEY and SMNVEV (reference sequence). V was trimmed by 0 bases and J by 1 base, leaving 6 bases between them. The CDR3 here is CASSLSGENTEAFF. In nucleotides, the CDR3 is TGTGCCAGCAGTTTATCAGGGGAGAACACTGAAGCTTTCTTT.

This clonotype was detected only a few times. This chain uses TRBV20-1 with TRBJ1-4, with 8 bases that match TRBD1. The CDR3 sequence is 13 residues long. J gave up 10 bases and V 5 bases, and 9 bases lay outside the gene matches. The germline gives CDR1 DFQATT, CDR2 SNEGSKA (reference sequence). The chain's CDR3 is CSAEDRGGGKLFF. The CDR3 DNA reads as TGCAGTGCTGAAGACAGGGGAGGAGGAAAACTGTTTTTT.

The chain combines TRBV11-1 with TRBJ2-5, with 10 positions matching TRBD1. The J call may be faulty, since TRBJ2-7 better matches the DNA end. This CDR3 contains 15 residues. Germline CDR1 reads SGHAT; CDR2 reads FQDESV (reference sequence). The CDR3 loop is CASSAGQGDFYEQYF. In DNA form, the CDR3 reads TGTGCCAGCAGCGCAGGACAGGGGGACTTCTACGAGCAGTACTTC.